Detailed here is one TCR beta chain. As yet, its antigen is unknown. Researchers used genomic DNA as the template to profile TCR beta VDJ and CDR3. TCRdb analysed the reads with MiXCR anew, one entry per CDR3 protein. The sample shows some 150,000 distinct CDR3 sequences, around two fifths of them seen only once. This sample was taken from a study of CD8+CD57+ T cells in acquired aplastic anemia. Germline values: CDR1 LNHNV, CDR2 YYDKDF (reference sequence). The CDR3 runs to 16 residues. After removal of 5 bases from V and 5 bases from J, the junction contained 12 bases not matched to a gene. General observations from the study: Levels of CD8+ Simpson's diversity were not significantly distinct in patients versus controls.

The clonotype was recovered from a human donor in good health, serving as a control. The chain combines TRBV15 with TRBJ1-2, with 9 bases identical to TRBD1. Sequencing used sorted CD4+, CD8+, or CD8+CD57+ T cells (not recorded which) from PBMCs. For the CDR3, the DNA is TGTGCCACCAGCGACGACCGGGGACAGGGCGTATATGGCTACACCTTC. Encoded protein: CATSDDRGQGVYGYTF.